Listed below are T cell receptor beta chains from one sample, sequenced in a study of early T cells in non-severe SARS-CoV-2 infection. TCRdb ran MiXCR on the 5' RACE reads and lists one entry per CDR3 protein. Of 80,000 to 100,000 distinct CDR3 sequences listed, 11% are singletons. The sample was whole blood, taken at baseline. Every receptor here comes from an adult who was a healthcare worker with PCR-confirmed SARS-CoV-2 infection or an uninfected control (not recorded which). The CDR3 runs from the conserved cysteine through the conserved F or W. The order of the fields is V gene, clone size, D gene, J gene, CDR3 DNA, CDR3 protein. The D gene is left open where the match is weak. The listing skips clone size in some rows; elsewhere it reads once, few, many or a size class.

v_gene: TRBV6-5
abundance: few
d_gene: .
j_gene: TRBJ1-1
CDR3nt: TGTGCCAGCACCTTAACACCGAACACTGAAGCTTTCTTT
CDR3aa: CASTLTPNTEAFF

v_gene: TRBV29-1
abundance: .
d_gene: .
j_gene: TRBJ2-2
CDR3nt: TGCAGCTTTCACGCTAACACCGGGGAGCTGTTTTTT
CDR3aa: CSFHANTGELFF

v_gene: TRBV6-5
abundance: .
d_gene: .
j_gene: TRBJ1-6
CDR3nt: TGTGCCAGCAGTTACCAGGTCGCAAGCTCCTATAATTCACCCCTCCACTTT
CDR3aa: CASSYQVASSYNSPLHF

v_gene: TRBV6-1
abundance: .
d_gene: TRBD1
j_gene: TRBJ1-1
CDR3nt: TGTGCCAGCAGTGATCGCAGGGGGAAGCCTGAAGCTTTCTTT
CDR3aa: CASSDRRGKPEAFF

v_gene: TRBV7-9
abundance: many
d_gene: .
j_gene: TRBJ2-7
CDR3nt: TGTGCCAGCAGCTTAGCTCTCTCCTACGAGCAGTACTTC
CDR3aa: CASSLALSYEQYF

v_gene: TRBV18
abundance: many
d_gene: .
j_gene: TRBJ2-2
CDR3nt: TGTGCCAGCTCACGTTCTGTGACAGGAGCCTCGAACACCGGGGAGCTGTTTTTT
CDR3aa: CASSRSVTGASNTGELFF

v_gene: TRBV12-3/TRBV12-4
abundance: .
d_gene: TRBD1
j_gene: TRBJ2-6
CDR3nt: TGTGCCAGCAGTACCGGACAGGCCAGCTCTGGGGCCAACGTCCTGACTTTC
CDR3aa: CASSTGQASSGANVLTF

v_gene: TRBV21-1
abundance: few
d_gene: .
j_gene: TRBJ2-7
CDR3nt: TGTGCCAGCAGCCCAAGACAGGGGATGTTCCACGAGCAGTACTTC
CDR3aa: CASSPRQGMFHEQYF

v_gene: TRBV7-3
abundance: .
d_gene: TRBD2
j_gene: TRBJ2-3
CDR3nt: TGTGCCAGCATCCATACGGGAGGGCTCACAGATACGCAGTATTTT
CDR3aa: CASIHTGGLTDTQYF

v_gene: TRBV24-1
abundance: .
d_gene: .
j_gene: TRBJ2-7
CDR3nt: TGTGCCACCAGTGATTTGGTCGGGGCATCGCAGTACTTC
CDR3aa: CATSDLVGASQYF

v_gene: TRBV7-2
abundance: few
d_gene: TRBD1
j_gene: TRBJ2-4
CDR3nt: TGTGCCAGCAGCTTACCCCGGAGGACAGGGTCCATTCAGTACTTC
CDR3aa: CASSLPRRTGSIQYF

v_gene: TRBV2
abundance: .
d_gene: .
j_gene: TRBJ2-4
CDR3nt: TGTGCCAGCAGTGAATCGGTAAACCGAGGGGGCATTCAGTACTTC
CDR3aa: CASSESVNRGGIQYF

v_gene: TRBV7-9
abundance: .
d_gene: .
j_gene: TRBJ2-5
CDR3nt: TGTGCCAGCAGCTTAGACGGACAAGAGACCCAGTACTTC
CDR3aa: CASSLDGQETQYF

v_gene: TRBV7-9
abundance: few
d_gene: .
j_gene: TRBJ2-1
CDR3nt: TGTGCCAGCAGCTTCACTACCGGTGAGCAGTTCTTC
CDR3aa: CASSFTTGEQFF

v_gene: TRBV7-9
abundance: few
d_gene: .
j_gene: TRBJ2-1
CDR3nt: TGTGCCAGCAGCCCCCCCGGGGGTAGGTACAATGAGCAGTTCTTC
CDR3aa: CASSPPGGRYNEQFF

v_gene: TRBV5-1
abundance: many
d_gene: .
j_gene: TRBJ2-7
CDR3nt: TGCGCCAGCAGCTGGACAGCGGCGGCGACAGAGCAGTACTTC
CDR3aa: CASSWTAAATEQYF

v_gene: TRBV3-1
abundance: few
d_gene: .
j_gene: TRBJ2-1
CDR3nt: TGTGCCAGCAGCCAAGCTAGCGTGAGCTCCTACAATGAGCAGTTCTTC
CDR3aa: CASSQASVSSYNEQFF

v_gene: TRBV5-1
abundance: many
d_gene: TRBD1
j_gene: TRBJ2-2
CDR3nt: TGCGCCAGCAGTCTAGGGACAGACGGGGAGCTGTTTTTT
CDR3aa: CASSLGTDGELFF

v_gene: TRBV3-1
abundance: few
d_gene: TRBD2
j_gene: TRBJ2-5
CDR3nt: TGTGCCAGCAAGAGACTAGCGGGAGATGGACAAGAGACCCAGTACTTC
CDR3aa: CASKRLAGDGQETQYF

v_gene: TRBV19
abundance: few
d_gene: TRBD2
j_gene: TRBJ2-3
CDR3nt: TGTGCCAGTAGTATAGGTGCTAGCGGAGGCGGTGGAGATACGCAGTATTTT
CDR3aa: CASSIGASGGGGDTQYF

v_gene: TRBV6-6
abundance: many
d_gene: .
j_gene: TRBJ1-3
CDR3nt: TGTGCCAGCAGCCCAGGGGACACGAACACCATATATTTT
CDR3aa: CASSPGDTNTIYF

v_gene: TRBV5-1
abundance: .
d_gene: .
j_gene: TRBJ2-1
CDR3nt: TGCGCCAGCAGACGCGACGTAAGCTCCTACAATGAGCAGTTCTTC
CDR3aa: CASRRDVSSYNEQFF

v_gene: TRBV20-1
abundance: .
d_gene: TRBD2
j_gene: TRBJ2-3
CDR3nt: TGCAGTGCTAGTAGCCCCCTTGGAGGGAGGGGCACAGATACGCAGTATTTT
CDR3aa: CSASSPLGGRGTDTQYF

v_gene: TRBV3-1
abundance: few
d_gene: .
j_gene: TRBJ1-2
CDR3nt: TGTGCCAGCAGCCAAGATATGGGGGCGCATAATGGCTACACCTTC
CDR3aa: CASSQDMGAHNGYTF

v_gene: TRBV7-2
abundance: few
d_gene: TRBD1
j_gene: TRBJ1-5
CDR3nt: TGTGCCAGCAGCCTTCGACAGGGAGAGAGCAATCAGCCCCAGCATTTT
CDR3aa: CASSLRQGESNQPQHF

v_gene: TRBV7-3
abundance: .
d_gene: TRBD2
j_gene: TRBJ2-3
CDR3nt: TGTGCCAGCAGCTTTGCCGGGGGGGCCCAAGATACGCAGTATTTT
CDR3aa: CASSFAGGAQDTQYF

v_gene: TRBV7-9
abundance: .
d_gene: TRBD2
j_gene: TRBJ2-1
CDR3nt: TGTGCCAGCAGTTATAGGAGGGGACTAGCGGGCGTGTCGTACAATGAGCAGTTCTTC
CDR3aa: CASSYRRGLAGVSYNEQFF

v_gene: TRBV6-5
abundance: few
d_gene: TRBD1
j_gene: TRBJ2-7
CDR3nt: TGTGCCAGCAGTCGATCTCCCCAGGGGGCTTCCTACGAGCAGTACTTC
CDR3aa: CASSRSPQGASYEQYF

v_gene: TRBV7-8
abundance: few
d_gene: .
j_gene: TRBJ1-1
CDR3nt: TGTGCCAGCAGCTTAGATAGGTTGGGTGAAGCTTTCTTT
CDR3aa: CASSLDRLGEAFF